This T cell receptor (beta chain) was retrieved from a study of cytotoxic CD8 clonotypes in ibrutinib-treated CLL. CDR3 length: 16 residues. Trimming left V 5 bases short and J 8 bases short, with 24 bases between. Germline-derived CDR1 and CDR2 are SEHNR and FQNEAQ (reference sequence). With regard to this clone: What it binds is unknown.

Sequencing was performed with immunoSEQ multiplex PCR; in TCRdb, only in-frame clones are kept and a portion is missing. The repertoire holds about 29,000 clones, with more than 65% as singletons. Study findings and constraints: Public clonotypes, found uncommonly, either contracted or stayed stable on treatment.

Material: PBMCs, obtained after 24 months of ibrutinib treatment. This clonotype was obtained from a human donor with chronic lymphocytic leukemia. The chain is built from TRBV7-9 and TRBJ2-5; D not certain. The CDR3 DNA follows: TGTGCCAGCAGCGTAGAGCACAGTGCCGCGCCTTACACCCAGTACTTC. Its translation is CASSVEHSAAPYTQYF.